Each of the 14 T cell receptor beta chains below was sequenced from the same sample in a study of blood T cell repertoires in COVID-19. Assay used: immunoSEQ multiplex PCR; TCRdb lists only in-frame clones, some missing. This table holds about 27,000 clones, roughly 90% found once. Sequencing used peripheral blood. These receptors originate from a human donor with active COVID-19. The donor label of this sample is uncertain.

The chain is built from TRBV27 and TRBJ1-5, with 8 bases that match TRBD1. The CDR3 is made up of 15 amino acids. With V trimmed by 5 bases and J by 6 bases, 9 bases remained unmatched. Germline V CDR1 and CDR2: MNHEY, SMNVEV (reference sequence). In DNA, the CDR3 is TGTGCCAGCAGTAAGACAGGGGCGTTCAGTCAGCCCCAGCATTTT. This gives the protein CASSKTGAFSQPQHF.

The chain carries TRBV29-1 and TRBJ2-1, with TRBD2 matching over 7 bases. The CDR3 is made up of 11 amino acids. V gave up 8 bases and J gave up 13 bases; unmatched junction bases: 11. Per the germline V gene, CDR1 is SQVTM and CDR2 is ANQGSEA. CDR3: CSTTAGSRQFF. For the CDR3, the DNA is TGCAGCACCACAGCGGGATCCCGACAGTTCTTC.

This sequence joins TRBV15 and TRBJ1-2, with TRBD1 matching 7 bases. The CDR3 has 16 residues. V shed 5 bases and J 4 bases; nucleotides not matched to a gene: 13. Germline lookup yields CDR1 LNHNV and CDR2 YYDKDF (reference sequence). The CDR3 here is CATSGRTRGEVYGYTF. Here the CDR3 DNA reads TGTGCCACCAGCGGACGAACCAGGGGGGAGGTCTATGGCTACACCTTC.

The V gene is TRBV28, the J gene TRBJ2-3; TRBD2 is a possible D gene (6 bases). V was trimmed by 2 bases and J by 0 bases, leaving 6 bases between them. This CDR3 is built from 14 residues. Germline CDR1 is MDHEN and CDR2 is SYDVKM. The CDR3 region has the DNA TGTGCCAGCAGTTTAGGAGGGAGCACAGATACGCAGTATTTT. It encodes CASSLGGSTDTQYF.

V gene TRBV27 combines with J gene TRBJ2-7; 7 bases agree with TRBD1. The CDR3 totals 14 residues. CDR1 is MNHEY and CDR2 is SMNVEV in the germline V gene (reference sequence). J gave up 1 base and V 5 bases, and 5 bases lay outside the gene matches. In nucleotides, the CDR3 is TGTGCCAGCAGTCCACAGGGGTCTTCCTACGAGCAGTACTTC. It specifies CASSPQGSSYEQYF.

V usage is TRBV28 and J usage is TRBJ1-2; TRBD1 is a possible D gene (6 bases). Trimming cost V 6 bases and J 2 bases, with 13 bases left between them. Germline assignment: CDR1 MDHEN and CDR2 SYDVKM. The CDR3 length is 14 residues. The CDR3 reads CASRYQGWNYGYTF. For the CDR3, the DNA is TGTGCCAGCAGATATCAGGGGTGGAACTATGGCTACACCTTC.

V is TRBV6-4 and J is TRBJ2-7, with D possibly matching TRBD1 (6 bases). CDR1 is MRHNA and CDR2 is SNTAGT in the germline V gene. Trimming took 0 bases from V and 2 from J, leaving 11 bases between them. This CDR3 spans 15 amino acids. The CDR3 reads CASSDSEDSPYEQYF. The CDR3, as DNA: TGTGCCAGCAGTGACTCGGAGGACAGCCCCTACGAGCAGTACTTC.

The V call is TRBV29-1, the J call TRBJ1-1, with D uncertain. With 3 bases removed from V and 0 bases from J, the gap between germline ends came to 14 bases. In germline, CDR1 is SQVTM, CDR2 ANQGSEA. CDR3 length: 15 residues. CDR3: CSVEAGFLMNTEAFF. The CDR3 nucleotides read TGCAGCGTTGAGGCAGGTTTCCTTATGAACACTGAAGCTTTCTTT.

This sequence joins TRBV5-1 and TRBJ2-3; 9 nucleotides match TRBD1. The germline V gene encodes CDR1 SGHRS and CDR2 YFSETQ. The CDR3 totals 14 residues. The trim removed 6 bases at V and 4 bases at J, leaving 6 bases unmatched. The CDR3 region is CASKLDRGSDTQYF. The CDR3 region has the DNA TGCGCCAGCAAGCTGGACAGGGGATCAGATACGCAGTATTTT.

J is TRBJ1-5 and V is TRBV19, with 7 bases fitting TRBD1. This CDR3 has 15 amino acids. Trimming at V came to 3 bases and at J to 7 bases, leaving 9 bases not matched to a gene. CDR1 and CDR2 from the germline V gene are LNHDA and SQIVND (reference sequence). The CDR3 loop is CASSIRLGQSQPQHF. CDR3 sequence (DNA): TGTGCCAGTAGTATCCGGTTGGGACAGTCGCAGCCCCAGCATTTT.

The V call is TRBV6-2 or TRBV6-3, the J call TRBJ2-3; the match to TRBD1 covers 11 bases. The length of the CDR3 is 15 residues. Per germline, CDR1 MNHEY and CDR2 SVGEGT. Trimming at V came to 5 bases and at J to 4 bases, leaving 5 bases not matched to a gene. CDR3 sequence: CASSADRGPSDTQYF. CDR3 coding DNA: TGTGCCAGCAGTGCGGACAGGGGGCCGTCAGATACGCAGTATTTT.

CDR3 nucleotides: TGTGCCAGCCTCGGGACTAGCGGGAGCCCGAATGAGCAGTTCTTC. Translation: CASLGTSGSPNEQFF. The chain recombines TRBV2 with TRBJ2-1, with 14 bases identical to TRBD2. The CDR3 loop spans 15 amino acids. With V trimmed by 8 bases and J by 7 bases, 7 bases remained unmatched. Germline CDR1 reads SNHLY; CDR2 reads FYNNEI.

This clone appeared once. The rearrangement uses TRBV7-6 and TRBJ2-2; TRBD2 matches at 9 bases. The CDR3 runs to 17 residues. J lost 2 bases, V lost 3 bases, and 7 bases had no gene match. Germline V CDR1 and CDR2: SGHVS, FNYEAQ. CDR3 DNA: TGTGCCAGCAGCTTCGCCGGGACTAGCCTCAACACCGGGGAGCTGTTTTTT. Translated: CASSFAGTSLNTGELFF.

The chain has TRBV4-1 and TRBJ2-1; 10 bases fit TRBD2. Germline V gives CDR1 MGHRA, CDR2 YSYEKL. This CDR3 has 19 amino acids. V trimming: 0 bases; J trimming: 4 bases; junction bases outside the gene matches: 12. This CDR3 reads CASSQDGKASGGPYNEQFF. CDR3 coding DNA: TGCGCCAGCAGCCAAGATGGGAAAGCTAGCGGGGGACCATACAATGAGCAGTTCTTC.